This T cell receptor beta chain was captured by sequencing in a study of CD8 T cells in Susac syndrome. Germline CDR1 is SGHTA and CDR2 is FQGNSA. The CDR3 runs to 15 residues. The study, taken as a whole, reports: Clonal expansion was missing from Susac syndrome CD4+ T cell repertoires.

The authors reverse transcribed about 0.5 to 1 ug RNA with random hexamers. Amplification of TCR beta CDR3 across 54 Vbeta and 13 Jbeta was performed with immunoSEQ multiplex PCR. TCRdb recomputed calls from the immunoSEQ multiplex PCR reads with MiXCR, one row per CDR3 protein. The data contain around 71,000 distinct CDR3 sequences, about 92% of them singletons. A note on this clonotype: Its cognate antigen is unknown. Mismatch with germline at one junction end may stem from a read error.

Sequencing used CD4+ T cells from PBMCs. The chain employs TRBV7-2 and TRBJ2-5, with TRBD1 matching 7 bases. The sequence was collected from a human donor with Susac syndrome. CDR3 amino acids: CASSLDRGLEETQYF. The CDR3 DNA is TGTGCCAGCAGCTTAGACAGGGGCCTGGAAGAGACCCAATACTTC.